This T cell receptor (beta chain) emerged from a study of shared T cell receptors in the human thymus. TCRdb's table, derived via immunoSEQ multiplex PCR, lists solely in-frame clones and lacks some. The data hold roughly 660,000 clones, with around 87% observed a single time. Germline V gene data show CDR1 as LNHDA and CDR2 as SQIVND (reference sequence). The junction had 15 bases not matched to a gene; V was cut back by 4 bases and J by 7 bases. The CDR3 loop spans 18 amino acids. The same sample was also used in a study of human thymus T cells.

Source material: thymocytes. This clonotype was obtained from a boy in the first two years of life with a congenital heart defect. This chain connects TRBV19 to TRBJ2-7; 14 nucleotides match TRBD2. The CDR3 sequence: CASSTHLRLAGGSREQYF. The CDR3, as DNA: TGTGCCAGTAGTACCCACCTCAGACTAGCGGGAGGGTCACGAGAGCAGTACTTC.